This TCR beta chain was sequenced in a study of blood T cells in healthy people across ages (dated by TCRdb to between 2014 and 2017). Concerning the study at large: In model experiments, template switching captured about one uniquely barcoded TCR beta cDNA molecule for every two T cells. The study measured age-related changes in TCR beta repertoire diversity using deep sequencing normalized with unique cDNA molecular identifiers. The donors were divided into four age groups: young (average approximately 16 years), middle-aged (roughly 40), aged (about 56) and long-lived (around 87). Donors of different ages were randomly distributed across sequencing lanes to avoid experimental bias. The study analyzed two additional independent replicas of 1 million unique cDNA reads from the same blood draw for two donors, one aged 18 to 29 and one aged 80 or older.

A remark on this clonotype: Its specific antigen is unknown. At one boundary the junction diverges from the germline segment, which might be a read error.

On the study overall, not on this receptor specifically: Donor CMV infection status was unknown, potentially confounding age-related changes in expanded clonotypes. Since profiling was done on bulk unsorted PBMCs, naive and antigen-experienced compartments could not be conclusively compared. Compared with the aged group, the long-lived group had more naive CD4+ T cells, fewer expanded clones and increased TCR diversity, a pattern suggesting age selection. Observed TCR beta diversity correlated strongly with the percentage of naive T cells measured by flow cytometry. Estimates of total diversity from one million sequenced T cells were regarded as lower bounds and underestimates. Observed TCR beta diversity per million T cells fell roughly linearly with age, and a significant reduction was already apparent by age approximately 41.

Libraries were prepared through 5' RACE. Sequencing relied on an Illumina HiSeq 2500. A second about 7 to 11 cycle PCR used a sample-barcoded 5' primer and a J-beta primer mix. Each TCR beta cDNA molecule received a unique molecular identifier from a template-switch 5' adaptor carrying 12 random nucleotides. Each sample yielded at least 3 million CDR3-containing paired-end reads. All of the RNA was converted into first-strand cDNA using the Mint cDNA synthesis kit, with a TRBC-specific oligonucleotide serving as the primer. Following uracil-DNA glycosylase treatment, all cDNA underwent a first 18-cycle PCR with the universal primers M1SS and BC2_uni_R. Under the source paper's analysis protocol: Each sample was normalized by randomly selecting 1 million high-quality reads, each carrying a distinct molecular identifier. Reads sharing molecular identifiers were discarded rather than binned into consensus sequences. MiTCR, set to a Q25 quality threshold and the strictest error-elimination algorithm, was used for CDR3 identification, clonotype clustering and error correction. A nonparametric unseen species model with Euler transformation was used to estimate a lower bound on total TCR beta diversity. TCRdb redid the processing of the public reads, applying fastp at Q25 and MiXCR, and retained in-frame beta chains. When rows share a CDR3 protein, they turn into one entry using the most common DNA and genes. The V and J calls and clone size are TCRdb's, not the authors'. In all, the sample holds around 800,000 distinct CDR3 sequences, and roughly 44% of those were seen once. The ten biggest clones cover nearly 20% of the sample.

The CDR3, from cysteine to phenylalanine, totals 12 residues. Only the CDR3 DNA stays, 36 bases, in frame from base 1. CDR1 and CDR2 are read off the germline V gene (reference sequence) as PRHDT and FYEKMQ. Systemically healthy Caucasian individuals from Russia, 39 in total and aged about 6 to 100 years, were included as donors. Each donor gave 8 to 10 milliliters of peripheral blood, drawn into EDTA-treated Vacutainer tubes. Ficoll-Paque density-gradient centrifugation was used to isolate PBMCs, with at least 7 million per sample. Trizol reagent was used to extract total RNA from the PBMCs, yielding at least 5 micrograms per sample. The percentages of naive CD45RAhigh/CD27high T cells were determined by flow cytometry on a PBMC aliquot from every donor.

The chain was built from TRBV13 and TRBJ1-2, with no D gene named confidently. The source is a man aged 55 to 69 in good health. Source material: blood. Here is the DNA: TGTGCCAGCAGCTCCGGGAACTATGGCTTCACCTTC. Its translation is CASSSGNYGFTF.